Sequencing of this TCR beta chain was carried out in a study of sequential checkpoint blockade in melanoma (dated by TCRdb to the late 2010s). Broadly, across the study: Patients were assigned by 1:1 randomization to either first-line nivolumab followed by ipilimumab (arm A) or ipilimumab followed by nivolumab (arm B). Both trial sequences were followed by maintenance nivolumab.

The intended sense of this specimen's treatment or condition label: randomized to nivolumab then ipilimumab (arm A) or the reverse (arm B). None of the patients in the trial had previously been given DNA-damaging chemotherapy. A FACS Aria II flow cytometer was used to sort live CD3+CD8+ cells that were negative for CD19 and CD56 from thawed PBMCs. The samples were obtained from melanoma patients enrolled in CheckMate 064, an open-label, randomized phase II trial testing sequential checkpoint blockade. Peripheral blood mononuclear cells were collected by leukapheresis, purified with Ficoll-Paque, and frozen in human serum with approximately 10% DMSO. Immediately after sorting, the purity of sorted blood CD3+CD8+ cells was verified to be >95%, after which DNA was extracted. The immunoSEQ Assay was used to immunosequence TCRbeta CDR3 regions from genomic DNA. Before high-throughput sequencing, the genomic DNA was amplified using bias-controlled multiplex PCR. Processing in the source paper ran as follows. To quantify the absolute abundance of each unique TCRbeta CDR3 region, the sequences were collapsed and filtered. Clonality, defined as 1 minus Pielou's evenness, was calculated using only productive rearrangements. A previously published method was used to identify clones whose frequencies were significantly greater in on-treatment samples than in baseline samples. TCRdb obtained this table from immuneACCESS and retained in-frame rearrangements with V and J assigned. These tables miss some clones; where compared with another copy, unresolved V genes account for less than half of the shortfall, and the remainder is unexplained. V and J calls and clone size come straight from that table; D and trimming were deduced from the DNA. This sample lists under 13,000 clones; roughly three fifths were detected once. Clones ranked in the top ten supply 15% to 20% of the sample.

General study outcomes and caveats: Validation of the response-prediction model combining TCR metrics and mutation burden is needed in larger, independent patient cohorts.

The junction carries 7 bases between V and J, which are trimmed by 0 bases and 0 bases respectively. CDR1 SGDLS and CDR2 YYNGEE are derived from the germline V gene. Counted from cysteine to phenylalanine, this CDR3 has 15 amino acids. Only the CDR3 region is kept as DNA, spanning 45 bases read in frame from base 1. In the case of this clone: The antigen it recognizes is unknown. No quality values exist for individual bases; no much larger clone is one base distant.

The clonotype was recovered from a human donor with melanoma. The material sequenced was CD8+ T cells sorted from blood (inferred from file names), taken from a patient given nivolumab and ipilimumab in sequence. The sequence is built from TRBV9 and TRBJ2-1; the D gene is possibly TRBD1, with 5 bases matching. The nucleotide sequence is TGTGCCAGCAGCGTAGAGGGGAACTCCTACAATGAGCAGTTCTTC. Its protein is CASSVEGNSYNEQFF. The CDR3 plus the reference TRBV9 and TRBJ2-1 genes for the other parts give the full variable domain: DSGVTQTPKHLITATGQRVTLRCSPRSGDLSVYWYQQSLDQGLQFLIQYYNGEERAKGNILERFSAQQFPDLHSELNLSSLELGDSALYFCASSVEGNSYNEQFFGPGTRLTVL.